This entry concerns a single TCR beta chain. Its antigen remains unidentified. These data originate in a study of lymphopenia after photon versus proton radiotherapy. CDR3 size: 16 residues. CDR1 is SEHNR and CDR2 is FQNEAQ in the germline V gene (reference sequence). Trimming removed 5 bases from V and 7 bases from J; junction bases left unmatched: 10. The protocol was immunoSEQ multiplex PCR, while the TCRdb copy is restricted to in-frame clones and leaves out a portion. In the table there are about 12,000 clones, around 90% of which are singletons. Notes on the study in general: Post-nadir TCR diversity decline inversely tracked overall survival among those who died. Photon-treated patients lost naive T cells and TCR diversity; proton-treated stayed stable. After the lymphocyte nadir, photon-treated repertoires showed oligoclonal expansion, especially of CD8+ Temra cells.

The rearrangement uses TRBV7-9 and TRBJ2-1, with 11 bases that match TRBD1. The sample in question was peripheral blood, obtained from a patient treated with proton-based radiotherapy. The receptor was isolated from a man in his 60s with pancreatic cancer. The CDR3 DNA reads TGTGCCAGCAGCCCGCCCTTGGGACAGGGGGTAAATGAGCAGTTCTTC. It specifies CASSPPLGQGVNEQFF.